The 24 T cell receptor beta chains below all came from one sample that was sequenced in a study of control samples from healthy donors and cancer patients (TCRdb year 2020). Library prep was done by the immunoSEQ multiplex PCR assay. Sourced from immuneACCESS, this table was stored by TCRdb with only in-frame sequences that have V and J called. A share of the clones is absent; for the studies checked, an unresolved V gene accounts for under half, and the remainder has no known explanation. The sample table records 95,000 to 130,000 clones; about 93% of these occur just once. Together, the top ten hold around 2.5% of the sample. Source material: blood. The receptors stem from a man in his thirties or forties in good health.

This clone appeared many times. The V and J genes are TRBV6-6 and TRBJ2-7; 7 bases fit TRBD1. Trimming took 10 bases from V and 5 from J; bases not matched to a gene: 11. This CDR3 contains 13 residues. CDR1 is MNHNY and CDR2 is SVGAGI in the germline V gene (reference sequence). This CDR3 reads CATQNRGLNEQYV. The CDR3 DNA reads TGTGCCACCCAGAACAGGGGTCTTAACGAGCAGTACGTC.

The J gene is TRBJ1-2, the V gene TRBV10-3; D possibly corresponds to TRBD1 (5 bases). The germline V gene encodes CDR1 ENHRY and CDR2 SYGVKD. V was clipped by 0 bases and J by 3 bases, with 20 bases between them. CDR3 length equals 18 residues. The CDR3 sequence is CAISESLGATSVDYGYTF. CDR3 sequence (DNA): TGTGCCATCAGTGAGTCTCTCGGGGCTACCTCGGTGGACTATGGCTACACCTTC.

V usage is TRBV2 and J usage is TRBJ1-1, with a possible D match to TRBD1 (5 bases). V lost 5 bases and J 4 bases, leaving 11 bases between the germline ends. This CDR3 has 13 amino acids. Germline assignment: CDR1 SNHLY and CDR2 FYNNEI. For the CDR3, the DNA is TGTGCCAGCAGTTCCCGGGACGGCACTGAAGCTTTCTTT. Translated, it gives CASSSRDGTEAFF.

The rearrangement joins TRBV2 to TRBJ2-1, with D hard to call. The CDR3 extends over 15 amino acids. V lost 3 bases and J lost 0, with 9 bases in between. CDR1 is SNHLY, CDR2 FYNNEI, per germline. Here the CDR3 DNA reads TGTGCCAGCAGTGACCAGGACCTCTCCTACAATGAGCAGTTCTTC. It is translated as CASSDQDLSYNEQFF.

As regards this clone: This CDR3 is also generated by other DNA sequences in the sample. This rearrangement joins TRBV5-1 to TRBJ1-1, with D possibly being TRBD1 (5 bases). This CDR3 is 13 amino acids long. Germline lookup yields CDR1 SGHRS and CDR2 YFSETQ. V was shortened by 0 bases and J by 5 bases, with 8 bases between the two germline ends. The CDR3 bases are TGCGCCAGCAGCTTGGTTCGGGGGACTGAAGCTTTCTTT. Its translation: CASSLVRGTEAFF.

The J gene is TRBJ2-1, the V gene TRBV11-2; D uncertain. V lost 4 bases and J lost 4, with 14 bases in between. The CDR3 is 15 residues long. CDR1 is SGHAT, CDR2 FQNNGV, per germline. Here the CDR3 DNA reads TGTGCCAGCAGCTCCAAGCAGGCCTTTTACAATGAGCAGTTCTTC. It translates to CASSSKQAFYNEQFF.

The chain links TRBV19 to TRBJ1-4; possible D gene TRBD1, 5 bases. Trimming removed 6 bases from V and 3 bases from J, with 11 bases in between. Germline CDR1 LNHDA, CDR2 SQIVND (reference sequence). The CDR3 has 14 amino acids. For the CDR3, the DNA is TGTGCCAGTAGCACTGGGGCGGCTAATGAAAAACTGTTTTTT. Its translation: CASSTGAANEKLFF.

CDR3 protein: CASSLALGFDTEAFF. The CDR3 DNA reads TGTGCCAGCAGCTTGGCCCTGGGCTTCGACACTGAAGCTTTCTTT. The genes are TRBV5-5 and TRBJ1-1; D gene uncertain. The ends were cut back, 0 bases at V and 3 bases at J, with 12 bases in the middle. CDR3 size: 15 residues. In germline, CDR1 is SGHKS, CDR2 YYEKEE (reference sequence).

The rearrangement links TRBV7-8 to TRBJ1-5; TRBD1 matches at 9 bases. After removal of 8 bases from V and 5 bases from J, the junction contained 10 bases not matched to a gene. This CDR3 spans 15 amino acids. CDR1 is SGHVS and CDR2 is FQNEAQ in the germline V gene. In DNA, the CDR3 is TGTGCCAGCGGAGCCGGGACAGGGTGGGATCAGCCCCAGCATTTT. This sequence encodes CASGAGTGWDQPQHF.

This chain links TRBV28 with TRBJ2-3; 9 nucleotides align to TRBD1. In germline, CDR1 is MDHEN, CDR2 SYDVKM. Unmatched junction bases numbered 7, after V lost 4 bases and J lost 5 bases. The CDR3 length is 15 residues. The CDR3 DNA reads TGTGCCAGCAGTTGGGGGACAGGGTGGAGAGATACGCAGTATTTT. Protein: CASSWGTGWRDTQYF. Together with reference TRBV28 and TRBJ2-3, the CDR3 gives the full variable domain: DVKVTQSSRYLVKRTGEKVFLECVQDMDHENMFWYRQDPGLGLRLIYFSYDVKMKEKGDIPEGYSVSREKKERFSLILESASTNQTSMYLCASSWGTGWRDTQYFGPGTRLTVL.

This sequence joins TRBV5-6 and TRBJ2-7, with no clear D. CDR1 SGHDT and CDR2 YYEEEE come from the germline V gene. The CDR3 has 19 amino acids. Trimming cost V 0 bases and J 0 bases, with 22 bases left between them. The CDR3 DNA follows: TGTGCCAGCAGCTTGGCCCCCGGACCAGGAAAGCGATCCTCCTACGAGCAGTACTTC. Translated: CASSLAPGPGKRSSYEQYF.

Comments on this clone: An end of the junction does not agree with germline; a read error may underlie this. This chain connects TRBV9 to TRBJ1-4; a weak D match, TRBD1 (5 bases). The CDR3 spans 15 residues. The germline V gene encodes CDR1 SGDLS and CDR2 YYNGEE. This CDR3 is CASGNPGGVNEKLFF. The CDR3 bases are TGCGCCAGCGGGAATCCGGGGGGGGTTAATGAAAAACTGTTTTTT.

The rearrangement links TRBV5-1 to TRBJ1-1; D unresolved. V shed 4 bases and J shed 3 bases, with 16 bases lying between them. Germline V gene lookup returns CDR1 SGHRS and CDR2 YFSETQ. CDR3 length equals 15 residues. CDR3: CASSPWVPGDTEAFF. The CDR3 coding sequence is TGCGCCAGCAGCCCATGGGTCCCCGGGGACACTGAAGCTTTCTTT.

The chain is built from TRBV2 and TRBJ2-1; weak D call: TRBD2 (6 bases). The CDR3 is made up of 13 amino acids. Germline V gene sequence: CDR1 SNHLY, CDR2 FYNNEI. V lost 7 bases, J lost 5 bases, and 12 bases lay in between. The CDR3 here is CASTLSGNNEQFF. Here the CDR3 DNA reads TGTGCCAGCACCCTTAGCGGAAACAATGAGCAGTTCTTC.

The genes are TRBV5-1 and TRBJ2-5, with D possibly TRBD2 on 5 matching bases. The CDR3 spans 14 residues. Per the germline V gene, CDR1 is SGHRS and CDR2 is YFSETQ. The V gene lost 0 bases and the J gene lost 0 bases, with 6 bases spanning the gap. The CDR3: CASSLVRDQETQYF. CDR3 bases: TGCGCCAGCAGCTTGGTGAGGGACCAAGAGACCCAGTACTTC.

The genes are TRBV9 and TRBJ1-6; no clear D gene. This CDR3 is 15 amino acids long. Germline values: CDR1 SGDLS, CDR2 YYNGEE. Trimming removed 0 bases from V and 4 bases from J, with 8 bases in between. The CDR3 is CASSVGTGYNSPLHF. As DNA, the CDR3 is TGTGCCAGCAGCGTAGGGACCGGGTATAATTCACCCCTCCACTTT.

Regarding this clone: The germline gene is not matched at one end of the junction; a read error may be the cause. The chain couples TRBV5-8 to TRBJ2-3; possible D gene TRBD2, 7 bases. Germline V lookup: CDR1 SGHTS, CDR2 YDEGEE. The CDR3 runs to 15 residues. CDR3 nucleotide sequence: TGTGCCAGCAGATTGGGGGGGGGCCAGGCAGATACGCAGTATTTT. Protein product: CASRLGGGQADTQYF.

V is TRBV12-3 or TRBV12-4 and J is TRBJ1-5; no clear D gene. This CDR3 is 12 amino acids long. V was trimmed by 2 bases and J by 4 bases, leaving 3 bases between them. CDR3 amino acids: CASSLINQPQHF. CDR3 nucleotides: TGTGCCAGCAGTTTAATTAATCAGCCCCAGCATTTT.

The chain combines TRBV9 with TRBJ2-1, with 7 positions matching TRBD2. The CDR3 length is 15 residues. V lost 0 bases and J lost 8; bases outside the gene matches: 8. Germline assignment: CDR1 SGDLS and CDR2 YYNGEE. The CDR3: CASSVVGGAGDEQFF. The CDR3, as DNA: TGTGCCAGCAGCGTAGTCGGCGGGGCGGGGGATGAGCAGTTCTTC. Full variable domain (outside the CDR3, taken from reference TRBV9 and TRBJ2-1): DSGVTQTPKHLITATGQRVTLRCSPRSGDLSVYWYQQSLDQGLQFLIQYYNGEERAKGNILERFSAQQFPDLHSELNLSSLELGDSALYFCASSVVGGAGDEQFFGPGTRLTVL.

The V gene is TRBV30, the J gene TRBJ1-5, with D possibly matching TRBD1 (5 bases). The CDR3 is 14 residues long. CDR1 GTSNPN and CDR2 SVGIG come from the germline V gene (reference sequence). Trimming left V 0 bases short and J 5 bases short, with 11 bases between. The CDR3 here is CAWSVRGPYQPQHF. The CDR3 DNA sequence: TGTGCCTGGAGTGTTCGGGGACCTTATCAGCCCCAGCATTTT.

The gene calls are TRBV10-2 and TRBJ1-3; D uncertain. CDR1 and CDR2 (germline): WSHSY, SAAADI. The germline V and J ends were trimmed by 4 bases and 0 bases, with 7 bases remaining between them. This CDR3 contains 14 residues. The CDR3 loop is CASSGGASGNTIYF. DNA of the CDR3: TGCGCCAGCAGTGGCGGAGCCTCTGGAAACACCATATATTTT.

V and J are TRBV5-6 and TRBJ2-7; D perhaps matches TRBD2 (7 bases). With 4 bases removed from V and 2 bases from J, the gap between germline ends came to 16 bases. Germline V lookup: CDR1 SGHDT, CDR2 YYEEEE. The CDR3 runs to 15 residues. DNA of the CDR3: TGTGCCAGCAGCCCAAGGACAGCGGGGCCCTACGAGCAGTACGTC. As protein: CASSPRTAGPYEQYV.

The chain is built from TRBV6-5 and TRBJ2-2, with TRBD1 matching 9 bases. The V segment lost 6 bases and the J segment 7 bases; nucleotides outside the gene matches: 6. CDR1 and CDR2 from the germline V gene are MNHEY and SVGAGI. This CDR3 region has 14 residues. In DNA, the CDR3 is TGTGCCAGCAGCCGACAGGGGGTTAGCGGGGAGCTGTTTTTT. It specifies CASSRQGVSGELFF.

This clone is a singleton in its sample. V is TRBV24-1 and J is TRBJ1-6, with D hard to call. The V and J ends lost 9 bases and 15 bases respectively, with 14 bases between them. The length of the CDR3 is 11 residues. Germline assignment: CDR1 KGHDR and CDR2 SFDVKD. The CDR3 here is CATRAGSHLHF. The CDR3 DNA reads TGTGCCACCCGGGCCGGCAGCCACCTCCACTTT.